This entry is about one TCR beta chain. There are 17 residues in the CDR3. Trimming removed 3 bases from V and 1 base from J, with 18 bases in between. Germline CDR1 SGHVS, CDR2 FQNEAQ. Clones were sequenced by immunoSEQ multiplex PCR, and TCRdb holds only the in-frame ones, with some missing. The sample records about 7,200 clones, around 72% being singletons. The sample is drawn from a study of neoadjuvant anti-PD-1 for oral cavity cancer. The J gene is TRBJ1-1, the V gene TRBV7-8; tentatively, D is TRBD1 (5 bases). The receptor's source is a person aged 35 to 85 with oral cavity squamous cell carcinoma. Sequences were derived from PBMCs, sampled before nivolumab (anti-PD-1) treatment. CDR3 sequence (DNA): TGTGCCAGCAGCTTTCGCGTGGGACGGGTTCCGAACACTGAAGCTTTCTTT. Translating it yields CASSFRVGRVPNTEAFF.